Each of the 17 T cell receptor beta chains below was sequenced from the same sample in a study of blood T cell repertoires in COVID-19. TCRdb's copy holds only in-frame clones and misses some; the assay was immunoSEQ multiplex PCR. The table has around 250,000 clones, about 87% seen once. The sequenced sample consisted of PBMCs or T cells enriched from blood (not recorded which). The receptors come from a woman in her thirties or forties who had been exposed to COVID-19.

Only a few counts were recorded for this clone. The chain has TRBV19 and TRBJ2-7; 9 bases match TRBD1. V lost 4 bases to trimming and J lost 2 bases; unmatched junction nucleotides: 15. Germline lookup yields CDR1 LNHDA and CDR2 SQIVND (reference sequence). CDR3 length equals 18 residues. As DNA, the CDR3 is TGTGCCAGTAGTACTGGGGAACGGGACAGGGAGAGGACCTACGAGCAGTACGTC. Amino acid sequence: CASSTGERDRERTYEQYV.

This chain links TRBV12-5 with TRBJ2-1, with 7 bases identical to TRBD2. After removal of 7 bases from V and 7 bases from J, the junction contained 13 bases not matched to a gene. Germline lookup yields CDR1 LGHNT and CDR2 FRNRAP. The length of the CDR3 is 15 residues. CDR3 in amino acids: CASDVAGLGQNEQFF. For the CDR3, the DNA is TGTGCTAGTGACGTAGCGGGCCTAGGGCAAAATGAGCAGTTCTTC. The whole variable domain, filled in from reference TRBV12-5 and TRBJ2-1, reads DARVTQTPRHKVTEMGQEVTMRCQPILGHNTVFWYRQTMMQGLELLAYFRNRAPLDDSGMPKDRFSAEMPDATLATLKIQPSEPRDSAVYFCASDVAGLGQNEQFFGPGTRLTVL.

This clone was found once. The chain employs TRBV7-8 and TRBJ2-2; the match to TRBD2 covers 10 bases. Germline CDR1 reads SGHVS; CDR2 reads FQNEAQ. J lost 7 bases, V lost 0 bases, and 8 bases had no gene match. The CDR3 sequence is 17 residues long. The CDR3 DNA is TGTGCCAGCAGCTTAGCGAGAGCGGGGGGGTTCATCGGGGAGCTGTTTTTT. Encoded protein: CASSLARAGGFIGELFF. Based on the CDR3 plus reference TRBV7-8 and TRBJ2-2, the full variable domain is GAGVSQSPRYKVAKRGQDVALRCDPISGHVSLFWYQQALGQGPEFLTYFQNEAQLDKSGLPSDRFFAERPEGSVSTLKIQRTQQEDSAVYLCASSLARAGGFIGELFFGEGSRLTVL.

The chain couples TRBV9 to TRBJ1-4; perhaps TRBD1 as D (6 bases). V shed 0 bases and J shed 6 bases, with 12 bases lying between them. This CDR3 contains 15 residues. CDR1 is SGDLS, CDR2 YYNGEE, per germline. In DNA, the CDR3 is TGTGCCAGCAGCGTAGGGGTAGGGGGTGATGAAAAACTGTTTTTT. Protein product: CASSVGVGGDEKLFF. Filled out from reference TRBV9 and TRBJ1-4, the complete variable domain reads DSGVTQTPKHLITATGQRVTLRCSPRSGDLSVYWYQQSLDQGLQFLIQYYNGEERAKGNILERFSAQQFPDLHSELNLSSLELGDSALYFCASSVGVGGDEKLFFGSGTQLSVL.

The rearrangement joins TRBV3-1 (or the pseudogene TRBV3-2) to TRBJ1-1; D uncertain. The CDR3 loop spans 17 amino acids. Germline lookup yields CDR1 LGHDT and CDR2 YNNKEL (reference sequence). Trimming cost V 2 bases and J 7 bases, with 23 bases left between them. Here the CDR3 DNA reads TGTGCCAGCAGCCAAAGAAATTCCCCCTTCCTAGGTAATGAAGCTTTCTTT. It codes for CASSQRNSPFLGNEAFF.

V usage is TRBV30 and J usage is TRBJ2-1, with 11 nucleotides matching TRBD2. V shed 3 bases and J 6 bases; nucleotides not matched to a gene: 7. Looked up from germline, CDR1 is GTSNPN and CDR2 is SVGIG (reference sequence). The CDR3 loop spans 15 amino acids. CDR3 in amino acids: CAWSHGTSGSNEQFF. CDR3 nucleotide sequence: TGTGCCTGGAGCCACGGGACTAGCGGATCCAATGAGCAGTTCTTC.

The chain has TRBV7-8 and TRBJ2-1, with D possibly TRBD2 on 6 matching bases. In germline, CDR1 is SGHVS, CDR2 FQNEAQ. The CDR3 spans 18 residues. The V end lost 4 bases, the J end lost 1 base, and 20 bases lay between the germline ends. CDR3 region: CASSSKRTGVESYNEQFF. The CDR3 DNA sequence: TGTGCCAGCAGCTCTAAACGAACGGGAGTTGAATCCTACAATGAGCAGTTCTTC. The full variable domain, its missing parts supplied by reference TRBV7-8 and TRBJ2-1, is GAGVSQSPRYKVAKRGQDVALRCDPISGHVSLFWYQQALGQGPEFLTYFQNEAQLDKSGLPSDRFFAERPEGSVSTLKIQRTQQEDSAVYLCASSSKRTGVESYNEQFFGPGTRLTVL.

The chain is built from TRBV7-9 and TRBJ2-2, with 10 bases matching TRBD2. The CDR3 is 14 residues long. The germline V gene encodes CDR1 SEHNR and CDR2 FQNEAQ (reference sequence). V shed 6 bases, J shed 10 bases, and the junction held 8 bases outside the gene matches. CDR3 sequence: CASRTSGAQQELFF. The CDR3 DNA is TGTGCCAGCAGAACTAGCGGGGCTCAACAGGAGCTGTTTTTT.

The V and J genes are TRBV2 and TRBJ2-5, with D tentatively TRBD2 (5 bases). The CDR3 extends over 13 amino acids. Germline V gene data show CDR1 as SNHLY and CDR2 as FYNNEI. V lost 6 bases to trimming and J lost 2 bases, with 10 bases between them. The CDR3 protein is CASRSRDQETQYF. DNA of the CDR3: TGTGCCAGCAGGAGCCGGGATCAAGAGACCCAGTACTTC.

CDR3 sequence reads: CASNPSTGMLRKLFF. CDR3 nucleotides: TGTGCCAGCAACCCTTCGACAGGGATGCTACGAAAACTGTTTTTT. The genes are TRBV28 and TRBJ1-4; 7 nucleotides match TRBD1. The germline V gene encodes CDR1 MDHEN and CDR2 SYDVKM. The J segment lost 10 bases and the V segment lost 7 bases, leaving 15 bases of the junction unmatched. The length of the CDR3 is 15 residues.

The rearrangement joins TRBV3-1 (or the pseudogene TRBV3-2) to TRBJ1-3; possibly TRBD1 for D (5 bases). The CDR3 has 18 amino acids. V was pared by 0 bases and J by 0 bases, with 15 bases between. The germline gives CDR1 LGHDT, CDR2 YNNKEL (reference sequence). For the CDR3, the DNA is TGTGCCAGCAGCCAAGATATTCCGGCGGGGCCCTCTGGAAACACCATATATTTT. Encoded protein: CASSQDIPAGPSGNTIYF.

This clone was seen a few times. This chain uses TRBV6-5 with TRBJ2-1; 7 nucleotides line up with TRBD1. Trimming at V came to 7 bases and at J to 0 bases, leaving 0 bases not matched to a gene. CDR1 is MNHEY and CDR2 is SVGAGI in the germline V gene. CDR3 length equals 13 residues. The CDR3 nucleotides are TGTGCCAGCACAGGGGGCTCCTACAATGAGCAGTTCTTC. Amino acids: CASTGGSYNEQFF.

The chain carries TRBV9 and TRBJ2-1, with 7 bases that match TRBD2. This CDR3 spans 16 amino acids. V was pared by 0 bases and J by 6 bases, with 9 bases of the junction left unmatched. The germline gives CDR1 SGDLS, CDR2 YYNGEE. This CDR3 is CASSVGAGTLVNEQFF. CDR3 bases: TGTGCCAGCAGCGTAGGAGCGGGGACCCTAGTCAATGAGCAGTTCTTC.

The chain is built from TRBV28 and TRBJ1-5, with a weak D call TRBD1 (6 bases). Per the germline V gene, CDR1 is MDHEN and CDR2 is SYDVKM. V gave up 6 bases and J gave up 5 bases, with 20 bases separating them. CDR3 length: 16 amino acids. This CDR3 reads CASSQRTVGGHQPQHF. In DNA, the CDR3 is TGTGCCAGCAGCCAAAGAACGGTGGGGGGGCATCAGCCCCAGCATTTT.

The chain is built from TRBV9 and TRBJ2-5, with a tentative D call TRBD2 (6 bases). With 0 bases removed from V and 5 bases from J, the gap between germline ends came to 11 bases. The germline gives CDR1 SGDLS, CDR2 YYNGEE. The CDR3 length is 14 residues. Here the CDR3 DNA reads TGTGCCAGCAGCGTAGTCCTCGGGAGTGAGACCCAGTACTTC. It encodes CASSVVLGSETQYF.

Only one count was recorded for this clone. Germline and junction disagree at one end, which may indicate a read error. The chain links TRBV5-1 to TRBJ2-1; 12 bases are shared with TRBD2. CDR1 SGHRS and CDR2 YFSETQ come from the germline V gene. This CDR3 is 14 amino acids long. The chain's CDR3 is CASSQEGLAGGQFF. CDR3 DNA: TGTGCCAGCAGCCAAGAGGGACTAGCGGGTGGGCAGTTCTTC.

The chain links TRBV7-3 to TRBJ2-2; 9 bases are shared with TRBD1. V was pared by 2 bases and J by 5 bases, with 6 bases of the junction left unmatched. The CDR3 has 16 residues. Germline CDR1 and CDR2: SGHTA and FQGTGA. For the CDR3, the DNA is TGTGCCAGCAGCTTACTGACAGGGGGTCGGACCGGGGAGCTGTTTTTT. This encodes CASSLLTGGRTGELFF.